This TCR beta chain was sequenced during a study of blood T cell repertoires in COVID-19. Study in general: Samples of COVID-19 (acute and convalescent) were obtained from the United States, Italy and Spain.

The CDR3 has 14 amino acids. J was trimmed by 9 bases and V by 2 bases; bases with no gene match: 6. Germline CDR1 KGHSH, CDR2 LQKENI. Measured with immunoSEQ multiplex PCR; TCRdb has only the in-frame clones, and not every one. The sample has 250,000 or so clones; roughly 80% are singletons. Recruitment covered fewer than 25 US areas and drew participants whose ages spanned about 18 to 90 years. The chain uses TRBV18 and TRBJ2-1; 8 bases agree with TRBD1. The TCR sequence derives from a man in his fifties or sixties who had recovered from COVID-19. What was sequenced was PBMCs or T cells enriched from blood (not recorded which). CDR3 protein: CASSPATGAGEQFF. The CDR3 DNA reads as TGTGCCAGCTCACCAGCGACAGGGGCCGGTGAGCAGTTCTTC.